This T cell receptor (beta chain) is from a study of T cell responses to AZD1222 COVID-19 vaccine. Study-wide results and limits: Donors were largely white British and mainly female; clonal diversity was possibly underestimated.

Points on this clone: Its antigen is undetermined.

This CDR3 region has 14 residues. Deletions cut 0 bases from V and 1 base from J, with 6 bases between. Germline V gene data show CDR1 as LGHNA and CDR2 as YSLEER. This table comes from immunoSEQ multiplex PCR, and its TCRdb copy is limited to in-frame clones, with some not included. The data contain approximately 60,000 clones, 84% of them singletons. Sequenced here: peripheral blood, sampled on day 0 of AZD1222 vaccination. The clonotype comes from an adult in good health. The chain joins TRBV4-3 to TRBJ1-2, with no clear D. The CDR3 region has the DNA TGCGCCAGCAGCCAAGAGAGATATAACTATGGCTACACCTTC. As protein: CASSQERYNYGYTF.